This TCR beta chain was found in a study of technical replicates of blood from several donors. The method was immunoSEQ multiplex PCR; TCRdb's version includes in-frame clones alone and lacks a portion of them. The sample holds roughly 79,000 clones, more than 80% seen once. There are 15 residues in the CDR3. Germline loops: CDR1 KGHSH, CDR2 LQKENI. The V segment lost 4 bases and the J segment 2 bases; nucleotides outside the gene matches: 4. The sample comprised PBMCs. The chain links TRBV18 to TRBJ1-5; 8 positions agree with TRBD1. The receptor's source is a human donor in good health. Some clones in this sample may be carry-over from other donors' samples. DNA of the CDR3: TGTGCCAGCTCACATGACAGGGGCCGCAATCAGCCCCAGCATTTT. It translates to CASSHDRGRNQPQHF.